This note documents a single T cell receptor beta chain sequence. The antigen remains undetermined. Nominally healthy donors were sampled, though unrecorded immune exposures were likely. This record belongs to a study of cytomegalovirus exposure and HLA in healthy donors. A multiplex PCR was run with 60 Vbeta primers and 13 Jbeta primers. The assay was immunoSEQ multiplex PCR, and TCRdb's table has in-frame clones only and misses some. The sample contains more than 100,000 clones, over 70% of which appear only once. Study-level findings and limits: Usually a TCR sequence was rare, but some public TCRs were found in many donors.

The source material was PBMCs. The TCR originated in a female donor in good health and CMV-seropositive.

CDR3 DNA: TGTGCCAGCAGTTCAGGGATCTACGGGGGTGAAGCTTTCTTT. It specifies CASSSGIYGGEAFF. The V gene is TRBV6-6, the J gene TRBJ1-1; a weak D match, TRBD1 (5 bases). The CDR3 sequence is 14 residues long. Germline loops: CDR1 MNHNY, CDR2 SVGAGI (reference sequence). Trimming pared 4 bases from V and 7 bases from J, leaving 16 bases between.